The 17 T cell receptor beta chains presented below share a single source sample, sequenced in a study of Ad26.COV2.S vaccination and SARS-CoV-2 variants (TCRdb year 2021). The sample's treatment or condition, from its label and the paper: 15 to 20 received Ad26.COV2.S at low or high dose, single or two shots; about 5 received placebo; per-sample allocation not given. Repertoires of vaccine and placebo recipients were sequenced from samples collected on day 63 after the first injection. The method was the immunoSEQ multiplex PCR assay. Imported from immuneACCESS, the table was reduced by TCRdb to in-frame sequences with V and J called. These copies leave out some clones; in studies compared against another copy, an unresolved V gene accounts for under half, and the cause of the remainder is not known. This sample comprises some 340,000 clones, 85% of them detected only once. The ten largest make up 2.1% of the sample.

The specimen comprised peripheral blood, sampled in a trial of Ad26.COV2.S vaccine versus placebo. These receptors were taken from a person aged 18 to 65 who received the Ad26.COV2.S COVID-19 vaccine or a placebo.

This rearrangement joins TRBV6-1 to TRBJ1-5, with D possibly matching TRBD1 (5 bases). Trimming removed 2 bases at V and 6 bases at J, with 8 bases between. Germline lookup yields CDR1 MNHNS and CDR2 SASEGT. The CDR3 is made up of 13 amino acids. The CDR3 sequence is CASSEYGTQPQHF. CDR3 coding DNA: TGTGCCAGCAGTGAATATGGGACTCAGCCCCAGCATTTT.

CDR3: CASSYRLAGGRDTQYF. DNA for the CDR3: TGTGCCAGCAGCTATAGACTAGCGGGGGGGAGAGATACGCAGTATTTT. The V call is TRBV5-4, the J call TRBJ2-3; TRBD2 matches 14 bases. Germline CDR1 reads SGHNT; CDR2 reads YYREEE (reference sequence). V was clipped by 3 bases and J by 5 bases; unmatched bases: 5. The CDR3 has 16 residues.

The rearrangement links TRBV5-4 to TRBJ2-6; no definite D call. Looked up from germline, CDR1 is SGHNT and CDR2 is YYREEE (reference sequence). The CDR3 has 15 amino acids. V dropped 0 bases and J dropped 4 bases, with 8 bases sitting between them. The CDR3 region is CASSLDGRGANVLTF. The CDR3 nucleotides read TGTGCCAGCAGCTTGGATGGGCGCGGGGCCAACGTCCTGACTTTC.

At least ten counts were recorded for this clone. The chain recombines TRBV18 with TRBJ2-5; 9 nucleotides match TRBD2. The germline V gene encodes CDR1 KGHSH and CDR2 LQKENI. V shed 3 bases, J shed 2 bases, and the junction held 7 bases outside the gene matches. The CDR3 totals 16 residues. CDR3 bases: TGTGCCAGCTCACCTTGGGCTAGCGGGGAACAAGAGACCCAGTACTTC. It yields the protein CASSPWASGEQETQYF.

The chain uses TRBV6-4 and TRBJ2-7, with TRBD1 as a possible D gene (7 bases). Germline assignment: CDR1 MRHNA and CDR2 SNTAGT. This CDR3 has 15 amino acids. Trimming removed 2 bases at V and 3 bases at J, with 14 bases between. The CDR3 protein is CASSDKRQGLYEQYF. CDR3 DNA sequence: TGTGCCAGCAGTGACAAAAGACAGGGACTCTACGAGCAGTACTTC.

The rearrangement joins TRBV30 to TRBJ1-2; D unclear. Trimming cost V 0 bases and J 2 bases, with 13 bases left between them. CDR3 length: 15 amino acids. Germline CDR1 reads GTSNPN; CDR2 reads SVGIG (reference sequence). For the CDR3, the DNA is TGTGCCTGGAGTGTAGGGCCAGCAAGGAACTATGGCTACACCTTC. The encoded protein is CAWSVGPARNYGYTF.

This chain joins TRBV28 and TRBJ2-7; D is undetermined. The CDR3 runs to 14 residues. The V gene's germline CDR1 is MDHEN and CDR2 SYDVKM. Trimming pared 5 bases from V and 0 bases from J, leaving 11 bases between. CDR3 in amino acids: CASSPISSSYEQYF. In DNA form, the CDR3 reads TGTGCCAGCAGTCCCATCTCCAGCTCCTACGAGCAGTACTTC.

The CDR3 is CASSLARGGGELFF. The CDR3, as DNA: TGCGCCAGCAGCTTGGCCCGTGGTGGCGGGGAGCTGTTTTTT. The V gene is TRBV5-1, the J gene TRBJ2-2; D gene uncertain. CDR1 and CDR2 (germline): SGHRS, YFSETQ. This CDR3 has 14 residues. V lost 0 bases and J 7 bases, leaving 10 bases between the germline ends.

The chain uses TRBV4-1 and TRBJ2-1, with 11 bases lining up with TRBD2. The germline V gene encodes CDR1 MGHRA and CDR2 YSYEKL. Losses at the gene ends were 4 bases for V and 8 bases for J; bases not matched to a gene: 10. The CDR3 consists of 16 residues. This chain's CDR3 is CASSRNSGGAGDEQFF. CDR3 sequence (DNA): TGCGCCAGCAGCCGAAATAGCGGGGGGGCAGGGGATGAGCAGTTCTTC.

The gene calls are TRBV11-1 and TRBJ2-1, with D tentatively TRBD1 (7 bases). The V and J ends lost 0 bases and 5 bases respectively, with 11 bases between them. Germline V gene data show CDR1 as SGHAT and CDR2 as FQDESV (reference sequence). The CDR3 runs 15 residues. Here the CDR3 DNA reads TGTGCCAGCAGCTTAGCGGGCAGGGGGGACAATGAGCAGTTCTTC. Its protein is CASSLAGRGDNEQFF. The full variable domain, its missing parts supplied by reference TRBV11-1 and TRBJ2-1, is EAEVAQSPRYKITEKSQAVAFWCDPISGHATLYWYRQILGQGPELLVQFQDESVVDDSQLPKDRFSAERLKGVDSTLKIQPAELGDSAMYLCASSLAGRGDNEQFFGPGTRLTVL.

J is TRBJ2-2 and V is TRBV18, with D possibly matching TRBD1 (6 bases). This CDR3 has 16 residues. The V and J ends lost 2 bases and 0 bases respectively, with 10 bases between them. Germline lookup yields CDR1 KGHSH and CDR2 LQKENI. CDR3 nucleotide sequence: TGTGCCAGCTCACCATTCGGGACATCGAACACCGGGGAGCTGTTTTTT. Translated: CASSPFGTSNTGELFF.

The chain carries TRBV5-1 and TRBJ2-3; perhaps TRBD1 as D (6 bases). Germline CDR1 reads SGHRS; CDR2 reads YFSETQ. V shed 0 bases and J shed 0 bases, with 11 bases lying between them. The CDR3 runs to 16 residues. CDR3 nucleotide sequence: TGCGCCAGCAGCTTGGAGGGGGTTTCTAGCACAGATACGCAGTATTTT. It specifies CASSLEGVSSTDTQYF. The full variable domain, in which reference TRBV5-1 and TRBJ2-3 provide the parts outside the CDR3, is KAGVTQTPRYLIKTRGQQVTLSCSPISGHRSVSWYQQTPGQGLQFLFEYFSETQRNKGNFPGRFSGRQFSNSRSEMNVSTLELGDSALYLCASSLEGVSSTDTQYFGPGTRLTVL.

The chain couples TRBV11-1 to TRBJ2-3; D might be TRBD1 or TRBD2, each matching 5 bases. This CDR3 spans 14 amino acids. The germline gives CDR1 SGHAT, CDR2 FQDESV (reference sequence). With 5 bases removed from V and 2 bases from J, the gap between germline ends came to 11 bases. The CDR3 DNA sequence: TGTGCCAGCAGCACTAGACAGAACACAGATACGCAGTATTTT. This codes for CASSTRQNTDTQYF.

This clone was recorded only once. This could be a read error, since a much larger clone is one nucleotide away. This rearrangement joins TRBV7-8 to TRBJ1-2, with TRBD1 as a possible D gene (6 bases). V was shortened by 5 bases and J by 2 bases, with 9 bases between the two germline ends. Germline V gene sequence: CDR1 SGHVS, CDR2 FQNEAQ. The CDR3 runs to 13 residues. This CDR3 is CASSPDSNYGYTF. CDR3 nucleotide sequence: TGTGCCAGCAGCCCGGACAGCAACTATGGCTACACCTTC. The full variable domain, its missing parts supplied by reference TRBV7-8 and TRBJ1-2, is GAGVSQSPRYKVAKRGQDVALRCDPISGHVSLFWYQQALGQGPEFLTYFQNEAQLDKSGLPSDRFFAERPEGSVSTLKIQRTQQEDSAVYLCASSPDSNYGYTFGSGTRLTVV.

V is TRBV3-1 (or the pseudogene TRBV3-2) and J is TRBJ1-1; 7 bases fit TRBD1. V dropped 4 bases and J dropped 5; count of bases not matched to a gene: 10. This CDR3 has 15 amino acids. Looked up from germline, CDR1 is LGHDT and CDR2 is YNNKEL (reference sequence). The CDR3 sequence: CASSPRPGQITEAFF. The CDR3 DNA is TGTGCCAGCAGCCCTCGTCCGGGACAGATAACTGAAGCTTTCTTT.

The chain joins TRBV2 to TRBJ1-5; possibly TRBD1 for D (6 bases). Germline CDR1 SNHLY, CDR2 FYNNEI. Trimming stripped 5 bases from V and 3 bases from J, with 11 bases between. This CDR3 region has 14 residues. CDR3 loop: CASSSGQNNQPQHF. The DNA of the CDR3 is TGTGCCAGCAGTTCAGGACAGAACAATCAGCCCCAGCATTTT.

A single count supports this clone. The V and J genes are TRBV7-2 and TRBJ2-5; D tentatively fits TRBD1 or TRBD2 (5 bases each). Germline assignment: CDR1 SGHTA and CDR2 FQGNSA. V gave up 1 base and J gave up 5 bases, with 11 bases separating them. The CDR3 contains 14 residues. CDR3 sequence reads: CASSLVVGVETQYF. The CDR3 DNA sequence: TGTGCCAGCAGCTTAGTGGTGGGGGTGGAGACCCAGTACTTC.